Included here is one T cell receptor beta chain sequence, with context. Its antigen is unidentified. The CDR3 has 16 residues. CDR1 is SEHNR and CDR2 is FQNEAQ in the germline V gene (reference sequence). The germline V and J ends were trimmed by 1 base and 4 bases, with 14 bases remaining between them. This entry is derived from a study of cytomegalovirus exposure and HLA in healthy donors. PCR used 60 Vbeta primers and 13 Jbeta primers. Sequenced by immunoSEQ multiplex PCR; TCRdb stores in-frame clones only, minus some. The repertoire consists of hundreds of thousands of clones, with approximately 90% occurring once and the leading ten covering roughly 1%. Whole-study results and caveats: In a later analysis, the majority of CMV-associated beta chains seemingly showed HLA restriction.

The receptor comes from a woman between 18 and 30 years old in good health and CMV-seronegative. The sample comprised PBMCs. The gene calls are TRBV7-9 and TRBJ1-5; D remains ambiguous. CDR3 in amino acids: CASSLGSGVVNQPQHF. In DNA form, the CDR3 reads TGTGCCAGCAGCTTAGGTTCCGGGGTAGTGAATCAGCCCCAGCATTTT.